Presented here are 22 T cell receptor beta chains from one specimen sequenced in a study of cytotoxic CD8 clonotypes in ibrutinib-treated CLL. TCRdb's copy holds only in-frame clones and misses some; the assay was immunoSEQ multiplex PCR. The table shows about 160,000 clones, with about 80% occurring only once. The source was PBMCs, collected after 12 months of ibrutinib treatment. These receptors were obtained from a human donor with chronic lymphocytic leukemia.

The chain uses TRBV6-1 and TRBJ2-1; 13 bases fit TRBD2. In germline, CDR1 is MNHNS, CDR2 SASEGT. The CDR3 is 18 residues long. The junction had 12 bases not matched to a gene; V was cut back by 4 bases and J by 6 bases. The CDR3 protein is CASSAGLAGELTSNEQFF. DNA of the CDR3: TGTGCCAGCAGTGCTGGACTAGCGGGAGAACTGACGTCCAATGAGCAGTTCTTC.

The V gene is TRBV28, the J gene TRBJ1-3, with D possibly being TRBD1 (5 bases). The CDR3 runs 14 residues. Germline V gene data show CDR1 as MDHEN and CDR2 as SYDVKM. Deletions cut 6 bases from V and 0 bases from J, with 9 bases between. The CDR3 nucleotides read TGTGCCAGCAGGCAGGGAAGCTCTGGAAACACCATATATTTT. Amino acid sequence: CASRQGSSGNTIYF.

This chain joins TRBV6-5 and TRBJ1-3; D gene ambiguous. Germline CDR1 MNHEY, CDR2 SVGAGI. V gave up 5 bases and J gave up 0 bases, with 2 bases separating them. CDR3 size: 12 residues. In DNA form, the CDR3 reads TGTGCCAGCAGTCCCTCTGGAAACACCATATATTTT. The encoded protein is CASSPSGNTIYF.

This clone was picked up many times. The rearrangement joins TRBV4-3 to TRBJ2-7, with TRBD1 matching 9 bases. Germline-derived CDR1 and CDR2 are LGHNA and YSLEER. The CDR3 is made up of 17 amino acids. Trimming at V came to 4 bases and at J to 5 bases, leaving 15 bases not matched to a gene. The CDR3 DNA follows: TGCGCCAGCAGCCTCAATAGGGGACAGGGAAAGTGGCACGAGCAGTACTTC. This codes for CASSLNRGQGKWHEQYF.

The CDR3 protein is CASSLAARSYNEQFF. CDR3 bases: TGTGCCAGCAGCTTAGCGGCTAGATCTTACAATGAGCAGTTCTTC. The chain recombines TRBV7-3 with TRBJ2-1; no reliable D call. Germline V CDR1 and CDR2: SGHTA, FQGTGA. The CDR3 covers 15 residues. V gave up 2 bases and J gave up 4 bases, with 12 bases separating them.

The genes are TRBV4-1 and TRBJ2-4, with TRBD2 as a possible D gene (7 bases). Trimming took 1 base from V and 0 from J, leaving 10 bases between them. The CDR3 has 16 residues. Germline V gene lookup returns CDR1 MGHRA and CDR2 YSYEKL. CDR3 in DNA: TGCGCCAGCAGCCAAGGGGGGGGCCGAGCCAAAAACATTCAGTACTTC. Protein sequence: CASSQGGGRAKNIQYF.

The rearrangement links TRBV15 to TRBJ2-3; D call uncertain. The ends were cut back, 1 base at V and 1 base at J, with 15 bases in the middle. This CDR3 is 17 amino acids long. Germline CDR1 is LNHNV and CDR2 is YYDKDF (reference sequence). The CDR3: CATSRGVQPDRTDTQYF. The CDR3 DNA sequence: TGTGCCACCAGCAGAGGGGTCCAGCCAGACCGCACAGATACGCAGTATTTT.

This chain connects TRBV5-1 to TRBJ1-1; D unresolved. The V gene's germline CDR1 is SGHRS and CDR2 YFSETQ. There are 17 residues in the CDR3. V dropped 4 bases and J dropped 0 bases, with 19 bases sitting between them. The CDR3 loop is CASSPLPFGSLNTEAFF. The CDR3 DNA sequence: TGCGCCAGCAGCCCCCTCCCCTTCGGCAGTTTGAACACTGAAGCTTTCTTT.

This clone is a singleton in its sample. The chain carries TRBV7-2 and TRBJ2-7, with 10 nucleotides matching TRBD2. This CDR3 region has 15 residues. Germline-derived CDR1 and CDR2 are SGHTA and FQGNSA. Trimming at V came to 5 bases and at J to 4 bases, leaving 8 bases not matched to a gene. Here the CDR3 reads CASSRRVAGGYEQYF. DNA for the CDR3: TGTGCCAGCAGCCGCAGGGTAGCGGGAGGATACGAGCAGTACTTC.

DNA of the CDR3: TGTGCCAGCAGTTTATCCGGCAGATTAACTGAAGCTTTCTTT. Translated, it gives CASSLSGRLTEAFF. The chain recombines TRBV28 with TRBJ1-1; D unresolved. Germline CDR1 MDHEN, CDR2 SYDVKM. Trimming took 1 base from V and 5 from J, leaving 11 bases between them. The CDR3 runs 14 residues. The full variable domain, its missing parts supplied by reference TRBV28 and TRBJ1-1, is DVKVTQSSRYLVKRTGEKVFLECVQDMDHENMFWYRQDPGLGLRLIYFSYDVKMKEKGDIPEGYSVSREKKERFSLILESASTNQTSMYLCASSLSGRLTEAFFGQGTRLTVV.

The J gene is TRBJ2-1, the V gene TRBV4-2; D may be TRBD2 (5 bases). The CDR3 runs 13 residues. Trimming left V 0 bases short and J 8 bases short, with 8 bases between. Looked up from germline, CDR1 is LGHNA and CDR2 is YNFKEQ. CDR3 DNA: TGTGCCAGCAGCCAAGATGGGCGGGATGAGCAGTTCTTC. This encodes CASSQDGRDEQFF.

This clone was seen more than once but under ten times. The chain combines TRBV11-3 with TRBJ2-5; D possibly uses TRBD1 or TRBD2 (5 bases each). Germline CDR1 is SGHNT and CDR2 is YENEEA. This CDR3 has 14 residues. V dropped 6 bases and J dropped 2 bases, with 13 bases sitting between them. CDR3 DNA sequence: TGTGCCAGCAGTCAAGGTGGGGGACAAGAGACCCAGTACTTC. This translates into CASSQGGGQETQYF.

The V call is TRBV6-5, the J call TRBJ1-2; TRBD1 matches 8 bases. Germline CDR1 reads MNHEY; CDR2 reads SVGAGI. The CDR3 is 14 amino acids. The V segment lost 2 bases and the J segment 4 bases; nucleotides outside the gene matches: 3. CDR3 sequence: CASSYTGGAYGYTF. For the CDR3, the DNA is TGTGCCAGCAGTTACACAGGGGGGGCCTATGGCTACACCTTC.

The J gene is TRBJ1-1, the V gene TRBV9, with D hard to call. The CDR3 is 15 amino acids. V lost 2 bases to trimming and J lost 1 base, with 12 bases between them. The germline CDR1 and CDR2 sequences are SGDLS and YYNGEE. The CDR3 coding sequence is TGTGCCAGCAGCGTCCGGGCAGACCCGAACACTGAAGCTTTCTTT. Translating gives CASSVRADPNTEAFF.

The chain recombines TRBV15 with TRBJ2-1; D remains ambiguous. The germline V gene has CDR1 LNHNV and CDR2 YYDKDF (reference sequence). V lost 0 bases and J lost 8, with 14 bases in between. This CDR3 has 15 residues. DNA for the CDR3: TGTGCCACCAGCAGAGATCAAAACAGTCGGTATGAGCAGTTCTTC. Protein product: CATSRDQNSRYEQFF.

The chain couples TRBV18 to TRBJ1-1; tentatively, D is TRBD1 (6 bases). CDR1 and CDR2 (germline): KGHSH, LQKENI. V dropped 6 bases and J dropped 0 bases, with 14 bases sitting between them. The CDR3 is made up of 15 amino acids. DNA for the CDR3: TGTGCCAGCTCTCCGGGGGGCAGCTTGAACACTGAAGCTTTCTTT. This sequence encodes CASSPGGSLNTEAFF.

The rearrangement uses TRBV10-3 and TRBJ1-2; D unclear. Trimming stripped 0 bases from V and 5 bases from J, with 10 bases between. The CDR3 runs to 14 residues. The germline CDR1 and CDR2 sequences are ENHRY and SYGVKD. CDR3 amino acids: CAISESLTGYGYTF. CDR3 bases: TGTGCCATCAGTGAGTCGTTGACGGGATATGGCTACACCTTC.

The chain has TRBV2 and TRBJ2-5; 8 bases match TRBD2. This CDR3 contains 14 residues. With V trimmed by 8 bases and J by 3 bases, 8 bases remained unmatched. Germline assignment: CDR1 SNHLY and CDR2 FYNNEI. CDR3 nucleotides: TGTGCCAGCGAACTCTTAGCGGGAAAAGAGACCCAGTACTTC. As protein: CASELLAGKETQYF.

This chain connects TRBV20-1 to TRBJ2-7; no firm D call. CDR1 and CDR2 (germline): DFQATT, SNEGSKA (reference sequence). V lost 6 bases, J lost 4 bases, and 10 bases lay in between. This CDR3 is 11 amino acids long. CDR3 sequence: CSAPRAYEQYF. CDR3 coding DNA: TGCAGTGCCCCGAGAGCTTACGAGCAGTACTTC.

This chain links TRBV6-1 with TRBJ1-1; 7 positions match TRBD1. V was pared by 8 bases and J by 0 bases, with 9 bases of the junction left unmatched. Looked up from germline, CDR1 is MNHNS and CDR2 is SASEGT. The CDR3 sequence is 15 residues long. For the CDR3, the DNA is TGTGCCAGCTCTTCGACAGGGTACATGAACACTGAAGCTTTCTTT. This codes for CASSSTGYMNTEAFF.

The CDR3 DNA reads as TGCAGCGTTGTTACTAGCGGGAGGAAAACCGGGGAGCTGTTTTTT. Protein product: CSVVTSGRKTGELFF. This sequence joins TRBV29-1 and TRBJ2-2; 12 bases map to TRBD2. The V segment lost 4 bases and the J segment 5 bases; nucleotides outside the gene matches: 5. Germline lookup yields CDR1 SQVTM and CDR2 ANQGSEA. The CDR3 has 15 amino acids.

The rearrangement links TRBV11-2 to TRBJ2-3; 7 bases fit TRBD2. The junction had 11 bases not matched to a gene; V was cut back by 5 bases and J by 3 bases. CDR1 and CDR2 from the germline V gene are SGHAT and FQNNGV. The CDR3 is made up of 16 amino acids. CDR3 amino acids: CASSIPTSRETDTQYF. CDR3 nucleotides: TGTGCCAGCAGCATCCCGACTAGCAGAGAGACAGATACGCAGTATTTT.